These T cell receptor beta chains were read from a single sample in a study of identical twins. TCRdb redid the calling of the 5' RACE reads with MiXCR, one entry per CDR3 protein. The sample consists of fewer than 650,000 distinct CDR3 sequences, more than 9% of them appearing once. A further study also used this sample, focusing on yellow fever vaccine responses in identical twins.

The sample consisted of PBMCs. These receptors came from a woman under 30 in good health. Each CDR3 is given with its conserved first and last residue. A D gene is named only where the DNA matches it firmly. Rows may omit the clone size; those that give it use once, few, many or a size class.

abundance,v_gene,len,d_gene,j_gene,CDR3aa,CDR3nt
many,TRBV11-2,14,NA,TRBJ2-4,CASRKGSGSDIQYF,TGTGCCAGCAGAAAGGGATCGGGGTCGGACATTCAGTACTTC
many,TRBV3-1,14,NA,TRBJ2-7,CASSHGTFPYEQYF,TGTGCCAGCAGCCACGGGACCTTCCCCTACGAGCAGTACTTC
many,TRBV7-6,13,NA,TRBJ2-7,CASSGTEFYEQYF,TGTGCCAGCAGCGGGACGGAGTTCTACGAGCAGTACTTC
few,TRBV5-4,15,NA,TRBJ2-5,CASSRDVSKQETQYF,TGTGCCAGCAGCCGGGACGTATCAAAACAAGAGACCCAGTACTTC
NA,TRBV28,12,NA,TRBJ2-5,CASMDGQETQYF,TGTGCCAGCATGGACGGACAAGAGACCCAGTACTTC
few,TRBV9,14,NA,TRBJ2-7,CASSPTAQAYEQYF,TGTGCCAGCAGTCCGACAGCCCAGGCTTACGAGCAGTACTTC
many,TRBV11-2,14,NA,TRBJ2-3,CASSLVDGTVTQYF,TGTGCCAGCAGCTTAGTTGACGGGACGGTTACGCAGTATTTT
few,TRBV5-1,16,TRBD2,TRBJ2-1,CASSWKLAGGPNEQFF,TGCGCCAGCAGCTGGAAACTAGCGGGGGGGCCCAATGAGCAGTTCTTC
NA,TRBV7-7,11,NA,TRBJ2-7,CASSFWSEQYF,TGTGCTAGCAGCTTTTGGTCCGAGCAGTACTTC
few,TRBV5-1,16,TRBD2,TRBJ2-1,CASSSLTSGAPNEQFF,TGCGCCAGCAGCTCCCTGACTAGCGGGGCGCCCAATGAGCAGTTCTTC
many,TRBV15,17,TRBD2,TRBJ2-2,CATSRTTSGGVFGELFF,TGTGCCACCAGCAGAACGACTAGCGGGGGGGTATTTGGGGAGCTGTTTTTT
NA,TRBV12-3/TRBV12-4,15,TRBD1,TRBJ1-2,CASRPRGQGVYGYTF,TGTGCCAGCAGGCCAAGAGGACAGGGGGTCTATGGCTACACCTTC
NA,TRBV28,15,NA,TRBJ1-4,CASSQIGIANEKLFF,TGTGCCAGCAGTCAAATCGGGATTGCTAATGAAAAACTGTTTTTT
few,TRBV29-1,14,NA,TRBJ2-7,CSVGAVMGSYEQYF,TGCAGCGTTGGGGCAGTAATGGGCTCCTACGAGCAGTACTTC
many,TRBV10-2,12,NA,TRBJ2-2,CAAGSITGELFF,TGCGCCGCCGGATCCATCACCGGGGAGCTGTTTTTT
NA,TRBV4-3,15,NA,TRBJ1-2,CASSQDLRINYGYTF,TGCGCCAGCAGCCAAGATTTACGAATTAACTATGGCTACACCTTC
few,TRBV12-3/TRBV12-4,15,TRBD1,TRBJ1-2,CASNNAGGSNYGYTF,TGTGCCAGCAATAACGCAGGGGGCTCTAACTATGGCTACACCTTC
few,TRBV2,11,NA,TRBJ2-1,CASSWDPTQFF,TGTGCCAGCAGTTGGGACCCGACGCAGTTCTTC
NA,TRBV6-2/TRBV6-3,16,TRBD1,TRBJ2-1,CASREPGGSSYNEQFF,TGTGCCAGCAGGGAGCCAGGGGGTAGCTCCTACAATGAGCAGTTCTTC
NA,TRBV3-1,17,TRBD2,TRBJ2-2,CASSPGTSGRSAGELFF,TGTGCCAGCAGCCCAGGGACTAGCGGGAGATCGGCCGGGGAGCTGTTTTTT
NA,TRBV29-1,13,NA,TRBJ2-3,CSPGTLLGDTQYF,TGCAGCCCCGGGACCCTACTCGGGGACACGCAGTATTTT
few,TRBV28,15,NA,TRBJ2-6,CASSAQPSGANVLTF,TGTGCCAGCAGTGCGCAGCCCTCTGGGGCCAACGTCCTGACTTTC
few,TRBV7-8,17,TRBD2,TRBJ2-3,CALTTIGLAGGPDTQYF,TGTGCCCTTACGACAATAGGACTAGCGGGGGGCCCAGATACGCAGTATTTT
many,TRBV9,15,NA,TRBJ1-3,CASSVDWGSGNTIYF,TGTGCCAGCAGCGTAGACTGGGGGAGCGGAAACACCATATATTTT
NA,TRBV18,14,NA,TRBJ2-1,CASSPSQGIVEQFF,TGTGCCAGCTCACCATCCCAGGGTATAGTTGAGCAGTTCTTC
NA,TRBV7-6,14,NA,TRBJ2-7,CASSHTGSSYEQYF,TGTGCCAGCAGCCACACAGGCAGCTCCTACGAGCAGTACTTC
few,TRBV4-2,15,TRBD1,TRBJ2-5,CASSQETGPIGTQYF,TGTGCCAGCAGCCAAGAGACAGGGCCCATTGGGACCCAGTACTTC
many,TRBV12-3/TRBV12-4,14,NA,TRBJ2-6,CASRDSTGANVLTF,TGTGCCAGCAGGGACAGTACCGGGGCCAACGTCCTGACTTTC
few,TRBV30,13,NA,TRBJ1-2,CAWSVQGGNGYTF,TGTGCCTGGAGTGTACAGGGCGGGAATGGCTACACCTTC
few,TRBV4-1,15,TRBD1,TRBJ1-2,CASSQPDRAGYGYTF,TGCGCCAGCAGCCAACCAGACAGGGCGGGCTATGGCTACACCTTC